A single sample gave rise to the 27 T cell receptor beta chains below, sequenced in a study of control samples from healthy donors and cancer patients. The protocol was immunoSEQ multiplex PCR, while the TCRdb copy is restricted to in-frame clones and leaves out a portion. The sample lists roughly 130,000 clones; 80% to 95% were seen once. The sequencing sample was made of blood. These receptors were collected from a man between 25 and 39 years old in good health.

This chain uses TRBV6-1 with TRBJ2-3, with 8 bases fitting TRBD2. Germline values: CDR1 MNHNS, CDR2 SASEGT. CDR3 length: 15 residues. The V segment lost 2 bases and the J segment 4 bases; nucleotides outside the gene matches: 5. CDR3 amino acids: CASSERIAGSDTQYF. The DNA of the CDR3 is TGTGCCAGCAGTGAAAGGATAGCGGGATCAGATACGCAGTATTTT.

This chain links TRBV4-3 with TRBJ1-2; possible D gene TRBD1, 6 bases. This CDR3 has 15 residues. Between the trimmed V and J ends, which lost 2 bases and 4 bases, there was a span of 14 bases. Germline V gene data show CDR1 as LGHNA and CDR2 as YSLEER. CDR3 coding DNA: TGCGCCAGCAGCCAAAGGACAGTCGGGCCCTATGGCTACACCTTC. Its protein is CASSQRTVGPYGYTF.

The gene calls are TRBV6-5 and TRBJ1-1, with TRBD1 as a possible D gene (6 bases). The V gene lost 7 bases and the J gene lost 4 bases, with 16 bases spanning the gap. The germline V gene encodes CDR1 MNHEY and CDR2 SVGAGI. The CDR3 extends over 14 amino acids. The chain's CDR3 is CASNRLGAVTEAFF. CDR3 sequence (DNA): TGTGCCAGCAATCGTCTGGGGGCTGTCACTGAAGCTTTCTTT.

V usage is TRBV15 and J usage is TRBJ1-5; D possibly corresponds to TRBD1 (6 bases). The CDR3 is made up of 17 amino acids. Germline V gene sequence: CDR1 LNHNV, CDR2 YYDKDF (reference sequence). Trimming left V 0 bases short and J 4 bases short, with 16 bases between. The CDR3 sequence: CATSRDNPRDTNQPQHF. CDR3 DNA: TGTGCCACCAGCAGAGACAACCCGCGGGACACAAATCAGCCCCAGCATTTT.

The rearrangement uses TRBV28 and TRBJ1-2; D perhaps matches TRBD1 (5 bases). CDR1 is MDHEN, CDR2 SYDVKM, per germline. This CDR3 spans 13 amino acids. V lost 8 bases and J lost 0, with 10 bases in between. CDR3 in amino acids: CASGDRPNYGYTF. The CDR3, as DNA: TGTGCCAGCGGTGACAGACCTAACTATGGCTACACCTTC.

The chain joins TRBV7-2 to TRBJ1-5, with no clear D. CDR1 is SGHTA, CDR2 FQGNSA, per germline. CDR3 length equals 15 residues. Trimming removed 1 base from V and 4 bases from J, with 11 bases in between. CDR3 DNA: TGTGCCAGCAGCTTAGAGGCCAGCTATAATCAGCCCCAGCATTTT. As protein: CASSLEASYNQPQHF.

This chain uses TRBV28 with TRBJ2-2; 9 positions match TRBD1. Germline V CDR1 and CDR2: MDHEN, SYDVKM. Trimming took 10 bases from V and 4 from J; bases not matched to a gene: 10. The CDR3 is made up of 15 amino acids. The DNA for the CDR3 is TGTGCCACCAAACCGGGACAGGGTGGCACCGGGGAGCTGTTTTTT. Its translation is CATKPGQGGTGELFF.

This clone was recorded a few times. The J gene is TRBJ1-3, the V gene TRBV7-6; 8 bases align to TRBD1. Germline trimming cut 1 base from V and 0 bases from J; bases unmatched to any gene: 2. The CDR3 length is 16 residues. The germline V gene has CDR1 SGHVS and CDR2 FNYEAQ. The CDR3 bases are TGTGCCAGCAGCTTAGAGGGACAGGACTCTGGAAACACCATATATTTT. Translated, it gives CASSLEGQDSGNTIYF. Full variable domain (missing parts from reference TRBV7-6 and TRBJ1-3): GAGVSQSPRYKVTKRGQDVALRCDPISGHVSLYWYRQALGQGPEFLTYFNYEAQQDKSGLPNDRFSAERPEGSISTLTIQRTEQRDSAMYRCASSLEGQDSGNTIYFGEGSWLTVV.

Comment on this clone: Other DNA sequences in the same sample also yield this CDR3. The gene calls are TRBV19 and TRBJ2-5; D is unresolved. There are 12 residues in the CDR3. Trimming took off 3 bases at V and 5 bases at J, with 7 bases between the two ends. CDR1 is LNHDA, CDR2 SQIVND, per germline (reference sequence). CDR3 loop: CASSILGETQYF. The CDR3 DNA sequence: TGTGCCAGTAGTATCCTTGGGGAGACCCAGTACTTC.

The chain is built from TRBV7-9 and TRBJ2-2; D is perhaps TRBD2 (6 bases). Trimming stripped 10 bases from V and 7 bases from J, with 19 bases between. The germline V gene has CDR1 SEHNR and CDR2 FQNEAQ (reference sequence). CDR3 size: 14 residues. This CDR3 is CATRAEGRFGELFF. The CDR3 nucleotides read TGTGCCACCCGTGCGGAGGGTAGATTCGGGGAGCTGTTTTTT.

The gene calls are TRBV28 and TRBJ1-2; D possibly corresponds to TRBD1 (5 bases). With 2 bases removed from V and 5 bases from J, the gap between germline ends came to 12 bases. Germline CDR1 reads MDHEN; CDR2 reads SYDVKM. The CDR3 covers 14 residues. The CDR3: CASSLSGGGYGYTF. The CDR3 coding sequence is TGTGCCAGCAGTTTAAGTGGCGGGGGTTATGGCTACACCTTC.

J is TRBJ1-6 and V is TRBV27; maybe TRBD1 (6 bases). Germline V lookup: CDR1 MNHEY, CDR2 SMNVEV (reference sequence). The CDR3 contains 17 residues. V dropped 3 bases and J dropped 5 bases, with 17 bases sitting between them. For the CDR3, the DNA is TGTGCCAGCAGTTTTCAAGGACGGACAGATGATAATTCACCCCTCCACTTT. Its protein product is CASSFQGRTDDNSPLHF.

This clone was counted only a few times. The chain employs TRBV28 and TRBJ1-2; possibly TRBD1 for D (6 bases). Between the trimmed V and J ends, which lost 6 bases and 8 bases, there was a span of 16 bases. Germline lookup yields CDR1 MDHEN and CDR2 SYDVKM. The CDR3 extends over 13 amino acids. CDR3 coding DNA: TGTGCCAGCAGAACTCCCGGGGGCGAGGGCTACACCTTC. It specifies CASRTPGGEGYTF.

The gene calls are TRBV28 and TRBJ2-3; tentatively, D is TRBD2 (6 bases). Germline V gene lookup returns CDR1 MDHEN and CDR2 SYDVKM. CDR3 size: 15 residues. Trimming took 2 bases from V and 1 from J, leaving 10 bases between them. The CDR3 bases are TGTGCCAGCAGTTTAGGAGGGTCCGGCACAGATACGCAGTATTTT. Its protein product is CASSLGGSGTDTQYF.

The gene calls are TRBV27 and TRBJ2-1; D not resolved. The CDR3 totals 11 residues. Germline V gene data show CDR1 as MNHEY and CDR2 as SMNVEV (reference sequence). The V and J ends lost 4 bases and 8 bases respectively, with 6 bases between them. CDR3 protein: CASSSIHEQFF. The CDR3 bases are TGTGCCAGCAGTTCCATCCATGAGCAGTTCTTC.

The rearrangement joins TRBV7-2 to TRBJ2-2; D gene uncertain. The CDR3 is 15 amino acids. The V gene lost 3 bases and the J gene lost 2 bases, with 10 bases spanning the gap. CDR1 and CDR2 from the germline V gene are SGHTA and FQGNSA. CDR3 residues: CASSFVFGNTGELFF. CDR3 bases: TGTGCCAGCAGCTTTGTCTTTGGTAACACCGGGGAGCTGTTTTTT.

The gene calls are TRBV7-8 and TRBJ2-3; the match to TRBD2 covers 12 bases. Germline lookup yields CDR1 SGHVS and CDR2 FQNEAQ. V was pared by 1 base and J by 7 bases, with 24 bases of the junction left unmatched. The CDR3 length is 22 residues. CDR3 nucleotide sequence: TGTGCCAGCAGCTTAGTTAGGCTTACTAGCGGGAGGTCCCGGGTACATGGGAATACGCAGTATTTT. Its translation is CASSLVRLTSGRSRVHGNTQYF.

This chain links TRBV29-1 with TRBJ1-1; D gene uncertain. The CDR3 covers 12 residues. Germline V gene data show CDR1 as SQVTM and CDR2 as ANQGSEA. V was clipped by 7 bases and J by 4 bases, with 13 bases between them. CDR3 in amino acids: CSAGPQGTEAFF. The DNA of the CDR3 is TGCAGCGCTGGGCCCCAAGGCACTGAAGCTTTCTTT.

In the case of this clone: Other DNA sequences within the sample encode an identical CDR3. This chain links TRBV11-3 with TRBJ2-3; tentatively, D is TRBD2 (5 bases). Germline-derived CDR1 and CDR2 are SGHNT and YENEEA. The CDR3 is 15 amino acids. V shed 0 bases and J shed 0 bases, with 7 bases lying between them. The DNA for the CDR3 is TGTGCCAGCAGCTTAGAAGGCGGGAGCACAGATACGCAGTATTTT. It is translated as CASSLEGGSTDTQYF.

V gene TRBV23-1 combines with J gene TRBJ1-5; unclear D gene. TRBV23-1 qualifies as an ORF whose function is uncertain. Trimming removed 0 bases at V and 6 bases at J, with 3 bases between. The CDR3 totals 12 residues. The CDR3 sequence is CASSQSSQPQHF. In DNA, the CDR3 is TGCGCCAGCAGTCAATCTTCTCAGCCCCAGCATTTT.

The chain employs TRBV28 and TRBJ2-5; D is ambiguous. Per germline, CDR1 MDHEN and CDR2 SYDVKM. Trimming cost V 4 bases and J 0 bases, with 6 bases left between them. CDR3 length equals 13 residues. DNA of the CDR3: TGTGCCAGCAGTTCAGTAAACCAAGAGACCCAGTACTTC. This sequence encodes CASSSVNQETQYF. Looking up the rest from reference TRBV28 and TRBJ2-5 gives the full variable domain: DVKVTQSSRYLVKRTGEKVFLECVQDMDHENMFWYRQDPGLGLRLIYFSYDVKMKEKGDIPEGYSVSREKKERFSLILESASTNQTSMYLCASSSVNQETQYFGPGTRLLVL.

The V gene is TRBV6-6, the J gene TRBJ2-1, with TRBD2 identical over 14 bases. This CDR3 comprises 16 residues. The ends lost 5 bases at V and 9 bases at J; junction bases unmatched: 9. Germline loops: CDR1 MNHNY, CDR2 SVGAGI (reference sequence). The CDR3 coding sequence is TGTGCCAGCAGTCAAACCGGGACTAGCGGGAGTGGTGAGCAGTTCTTC. Translated, it gives CASSQTGTSGSGEQFF.

This sequence joins TRBV5-1 and TRBJ1-2, with D perhaps TRBD1 (6 bases). Germline assignment: CDR1 SGHRS and CDR2 YFSETQ. Trimming removed 2 bases from V and 2 bases from J, with 10 bases in between. The CDR3 length is 14 residues. This CDR3 is CASSFIGTNYGYTF. Here the CDR3 DNA reads TGCGCCAGCAGCTTTATCGGGACAAACTATGGCTACACCTTC.

This chain connects TRBV10-1 to TRBJ2-7, with TRBD1 identical over 12 bases. The junction had 6 bases not matched to a gene; V was cut back by 6 bases and J by 6 bases. The CDR3 loop spans 14 amino acids. Germline CDR1 is WNHNN and CDR2 is SYGVQD (reference sequence). This chain's CDR3 is CASRGGTGGCEQYF. DNA for the CDR3: TGCGCCAGCAGGGGGGGGACAGGGGGCTGCGAGCAGTACTTC.

This sequence joins TRBV7-9 and TRBJ2-3; 14 bases align to TRBD2. Germline assignment: CDR1 SEHNR and CDR2 FQNEAQ (reference sequence). The CDR3 loop spans 14 amino acids. Trimming at V came to 9 bases and at J to 4 bases, leaving 3 bases not matched to a gene. CDR3 protein: CASGTSGSSDTQYF. The CDR3 bases are TGTGCCAGTGGGACTAGCGGGAGTTCAGATACGCAGTATTTT.

The chain recombines TRBV19 with TRBJ1-1; the D is unclear. The CDR3 is 14 residues long. The germline gives CDR1 LNHDA, CDR2 SQIVND (reference sequence). V lost 5 bases and J lost 0, with 10 bases in between. The CDR3 DNA sequence: TGTGCCAGTAGTGAATGGCAGGTGAACACTGAAGCTTTCTTT. This codes for CASSEWQVNTEAFF.

This clone was seen more than once but under ten times. J is TRBJ1-2 and V is TRBV28, with a tentative D call TRBD1 (5 bases). Germline V gene sequence: CDR1 MDHEN, CDR2 SYDVKM. Trimming left V 8 bases short and J 7 bases short, with 17 bases between. CDR3 length: 13 residues. In DNA form, the CDR3 reads TGTGCCAGCCACGCCGGGGCAGGGAGTGGCTACACCTTC. Translating it yields CASHAGAGSGYTF.